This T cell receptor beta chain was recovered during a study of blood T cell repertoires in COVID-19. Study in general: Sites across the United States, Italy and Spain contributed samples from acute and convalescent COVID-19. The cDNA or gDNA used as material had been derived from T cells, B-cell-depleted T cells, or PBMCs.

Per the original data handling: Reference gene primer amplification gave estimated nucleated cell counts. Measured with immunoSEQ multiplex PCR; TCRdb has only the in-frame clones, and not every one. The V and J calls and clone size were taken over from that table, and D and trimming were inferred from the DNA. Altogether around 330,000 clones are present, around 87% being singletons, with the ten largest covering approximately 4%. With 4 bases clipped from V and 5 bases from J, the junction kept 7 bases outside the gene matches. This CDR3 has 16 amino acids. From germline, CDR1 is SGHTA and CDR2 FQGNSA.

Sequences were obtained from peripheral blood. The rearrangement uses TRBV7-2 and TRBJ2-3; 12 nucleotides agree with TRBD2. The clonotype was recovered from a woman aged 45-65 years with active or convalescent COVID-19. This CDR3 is CASSSARTSGKDTQYF. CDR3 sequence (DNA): TGTGCCAGCAGCTCTGCCCGGACTAGCGGGAAAGATACGCAGTATTTT.